A few counts support the clone carrying this T cell receptor (beta chain). The entry originates in a study of CD8 T cells in ankylosing spondylitis. The V segment lost 2 bases and the J segment 1 base; nucleotides outside the gene matches: 6. The CDR3 has 17 amino acids. The germline CDR1 and CDR2 sequences are WNHNN and SYGVQD (reference sequence). Quantitative molecular-barcoded 5'-RACE generated the TCR beta libraries. Using its own MiXCR run on the 5' RACE reads, TCRdb lists one record per CDR3 protein. The data show about 89,000 distinct CDR3 sequences, roughly 30% seen once. Sequencing was carried out using blood, either unsorted or a sorted T cell fraction (not recorded which). The origin of this receptor is a male donor with ankylosing spondylitis or in good health (not recorded which). The chain carries TRBV10-1 and TRBJ2-3; 10 nucleotides line up with TRBD2. The CDR3 sequence is CASSELTGTSGTDTQYF. CDR3 bases: TGCGCCAGCAGTGAGCTGACGGGGACTAGCGGCACAGATACGCAGTATTTT.